Each of the 16 T cell receptor beta chains below was sequenced from the same sample in a study of radiotherapy plus CTLA-4 blockade in lung cancer. Clones were read by immunoSEQ multiplex PCR, and TCRdb kept only the in-frame ones, dropping some. The table records fewer than 95,000 clones, about four fifths of them present only once. The starting material was peripheral blood, obtained from a patient treated with radiotherapy plus ipilimumab. The source is a human donor with non-small cell lung cancer who had stable disease on radiotherapy plus ipilimumab.

The chain uses TRBV5-4 and TRBJ2-5; 9 nucleotides align to TRBD1. V lost 5 bases and J lost 0; bases outside the gene matches: 8. Germline loops: CDR1 SGHNT, CDR2 YYREEE (reference sequence). The CDR3 extends over 16 amino acids. CDR3 nucleotide sequence: TGTGCCAGCAGGGCCGGGACAGGGAGGCACCAAGAGACCCAGTACTTC. Translation gives CASRAGTGRHQETQYF.

CDR3 bases: TGTGCCCTAGACCGCCGCTCCAACTATGGCTACACCTTC. It codes for CALDRRSNYGYTF. The chain uses TRBV7-9 and TRBJ1-2; no firm D call. Per germline, CDR1 SEHNR and CDR2 FQNEAQ (reference sequence). The CDR3 contains 13 residues. V lost 11 bases and J 2 bases, leaving 15 bases between the germline ends.

The rearrangement joins TRBV27 to TRBJ2-3, with 10 nucleotides matching TRBD1. The CDR3 sequence is 16 residues long. The ends lost 5 bases at V and 6 bases at J; junction bases unmatched: 11. CDR1 is MNHEY and CDR2 is SMNVEV in the germline V gene (reference sequence). CDR3 sequence reads: CASSPDRDRGADTQYF. The CDR3 DNA sequence: TGTGCCAGCAGTCCCGACCGGGACAGGGGAGCGGATACGCAGTATTTT.

There are a few counts of this clone. J is TRBJ1-3 and V is TRBV6-1, with D perhaps matching TRBD1 (6 bases). The CDR3 covers 15 residues. V shed 6 bases and J shed 0 bases, with 12 bases lying between them. Germline V gene sequence: CDR1 MNHNS, CDR2 SASEGT. CDR3: CASRPGHFSGNTIYF. DNA for the CDR3: TGTGCCAGCAGACCGGGACATTTCTCTGGAAACACCATATATTTT.

V is TRBV2 and J is TRBJ2-5, with D tentatively TRBD1 (5 bases). Germline V gene lookup returns CDR1 SNHLY and CDR2 FYNNEI. Trimming pared 6 bases from V and 4 bases from J, leaving 18 bases between. The CDR3 sequence is 15 residues long. The CDR3 DNA reads as TGTGCCAGCAGGTACCAGGGTCTGGCACCAGAGACCCAGTACTTC. Its protein product is CASRYQGLAPETQYF.

This clone was recorded only once. The rearrangement links TRBV28 to TRBJ2-7, with D perhaps TRBD2 (7 bases). Trimming pared 3 bases from V and 0 bases from J, leaving 12 bases between. The CDR3 sequence is 15 residues long. Germline V gene sequence: CDR1 MDHEN, CDR2 SYDVKM. CDR3 in DNA: TGTGCCAGCAGTTTGGGGGGGGCGCCCTCCTACGAGCAGTACTTC. It specifies CASSLGGAPSYEQYF.

CDR3 sequence reads: CASSPDPGRINSPLHF. In DNA form, the CDR3 reads TGTGCCAGCAGCCCAGACCCGGGCCGGATTAATTCACCCCTCCACTTT. The chain has TRBV14 and TRBJ1-6; D gene uncertain. Germline CDR1 SGHDN, CDR2 FVKESK. Trimming took 4 bases from V and 6 from J, leaving 16 bases between them. This CDR3 has 16 amino acids.

This clone was observed once. The rearrangement uses TRBV27 and TRBJ2-5, with D possibly being TRBD1 or TRBD2 (5 bases each). The germline gives CDR1 MNHEY, CDR2 SMNVEV (reference sequence). The length of the CDR3 is 19 residues. V was clipped by 6 bases and J by 2 bases, with 28 bases between them. For the CDR3, the DNA is TGTGCCAGCAGCCGTGTAGCCCCGGGACGCGGAACTCTACAAGAGACCCAGTACTTC. Amino acids: CASSRVAPGRGTLQETQYF.

V gene TRBV2 combines with J gene TRBJ1-3; tentatively, D is TRBD1 (6 bases). Germline CDR1 is SNHLY and CDR2 is FYNNEI. V lost 8 bases and J lost 0, with 11 bases in between. The CDR3 runs 14 residues. This CDR3 is CASLDRSSGNTIYF. DNA of the CDR3: TGTGCCAGCCTAGACAGGAGCTCTGGAAACACCATATATTTT.

V gene TRBV7-9 combines with J gene TRBJ1-3; maybe TRBD1 (6 bases). The CDR3 loop spans 17 amino acids. The germline CDR1 and CDR2 sequences are SEHNR and FQNEAQ (reference sequence). V lost 1 base and J 0 bases, leaving 13 bases between the germline ends. The CDR3 reads CASSLVDSFLSGNTIYF. The CDR3 DNA sequence: TGTGCCAGCAGCTTAGTGGACAGCTTTCTCTCTGGAAACACCATATATTTT.

The V call is TRBV11-3, the J call TRBJ2-5; 7 nucleotides line up with TRBD2. Germline values: CDR1 SGHNT, CDR2 YENEEA. Unmatched junction bases numbered 11, after V lost 11 bases and J lost 8 bases. The CDR3 loop spans 12 amino acids. The CDR3 is CAHSGIDETQYF. DNA of the CDR3: TGTGCCCACAGCGGGATAGATGAAACCCAGTACTTC.

The table lists this clone with a few counts. This chain connects TRBV10-2 to TRBJ2-7; 7 bases match TRBD2. V shed 2 bases, J shed 3 bases, and the junction held 7 bases outside the gene matches. CDR1 WSHSY and CDR2 SAAADI come from the germline V gene. CDR3 length: 15 residues. Written as DNA, the CDR3 is TGCGCCAGCAGTGAGGGTCTAGCGGTAATCTACGAGCAGTACTTC. Its protein is CASSEGLAVIYEQYF.

In nucleotides, the CDR3 is TGTGCCAGCAGCTTGGGGGATGGGGCGCCTACCTACGAGCAGTACTTC. This gives the protein CASSLGDGAPTYEQYF. The gene calls are TRBV7-6 and TRBJ2-7; D could derive from TRBD1 or TRBD2 (5 bases each). The V and J ends lost 3 bases and 2 bases respectively, with 17 bases between them. Germline V gene data show CDR1 as SGHVS and CDR2 as FNYEAQ. The CDR3 has 16 amino acids.

The gene calls are TRBV19 and TRBJ2-5, with D unclear. The J call may be faulty, since TRBJ2-7 better matches the DNA end. The CDR3 has 14 residues. Per germline, CDR1 LNHDA and CDR2 SQIVND (reference sequence). Here the CDR3 reads CASSTSMSSYEQYF. CDR3 nucleotide sequence: TGTGCCAGTAGTACAAGCATGAGCTCCTACGAGCAGTACTTC.

The chain carries TRBV11-2 and TRBJ1-4; the D gene is possibly TRBD1 (6 bases). Trimming pared 2 bases from V and 6 bases from J, leaving 13 bases between. This CDR3 region has 15 residues. Per the germline V gene, CDR1 is SGHAT and CDR2 is FQNNGV. The CDR3 spells CASSLNMGADEKLFF. In DNA, the CDR3 is TGTGCCAGCAGCTTAAATATGGGGGCGGATGAAAAACTGTTTTTT. Based on the CDR3 plus reference TRBV11-2 and TRBJ1-4, the full variable domain is EAGVAQSPRYKIIEKRQSVAFWCNPISGHATLYWYQQILGQGPKLLIQFQNNGVVDDSQLPKDRFSAERLKGVDSTLKIQPAKLEDSAVYLCASSLNMGADEKLFFGSGTQLSVL.

The chain uses TRBV29-1 and TRBJ1-1, with D unresolved. The V gene lost 6 bases and the J gene lost 11 bases, with 13 bases spanning the gap. Germline CDR1 is SQVTM and CDR2 is ANQGSEA. The CDR3 has 10 residues. The CDR3 sequence: CSVRTRAAFF. CDR3 DNA: TGCAGCGTGAGGACCCGGGCCGCTTTCTTT. Using reference TRBV29-1 and TRBJ1-1 for the parts outside the CDR3, the full variable domain is SAVISQKPSRDICQRGTSLTIQCQVDSQVTMMFWYRQQPGQSLTLIATANQGSEATYESGFVIDKFPISRPNLTFSTLTVSNMSPEDSSIYLCSVRTRAAFFGQGTRLTVV.